This T cell receptor (beta chain) was observed in a study of blood T cell repertoires in COVID-19. About the research overall: Material from acute and convalescent COVID-19 was sourced from the United States, Italy and Spain. Sources were T cells, B-cell-depleted T cells, or PBMCs; the material itself was cDNA or gDNA.

Methods used by the authors: Researchers report that nucleated cell counts were estimated from reference gene primer amplification. Measured with immunoSEQ multiplex PCR; TCRdb has only the in-frame clones, and not every one. V and J calls and clone size come straight from that table; D and trimming were deduced from the DNA. This table holds around 170,000 clones, 83% found once. CDR3 length: 18 amino acids. J lost 0 bases, V lost 1 base, and 8 bases had no gene match. Germline-derived CDR1 and CDR2 are SGHNT and YENEEA. Enrolment of Seattle patients took place during active infection, and they were followed longitudinally.

The clonotype was recovered from a woman aged 70 to 79 with COVID-19, enrolled during active disease. The gene calls are TRBV11-3 and TRBJ1-5; 8 bases agree with TRBD1. Sequencing was performed on peripheral blood. The CDR3 sequence: CASSLAGTGRYSNQPQHF. DNA for the CDR3: TGTGCCAGCAGCTTAGCAGGGACAGGACGTTATAGCAATCAGCCCCAGCATTTT.